The TCR beta chain described here comes from a study of CD8+ T cells in alopecia areata. Study-level background: Tofacitinib was taken orally by treated patients, and the dose was 5 to 10 mg twice daily. Dosing with tofacitinib proceeded for 6 to 18 months, followed by 6 months off drug.

As concerns this clone: Mismatch with germline at one junction end may stem from a read error. The sample carries other DNA sequences with the same CDR3.

After isolation, RNA underwent reverse transcription to generate cDNA as the sequencing template. Only in-frame clones appear in the TCRdb table, and some are missing; sequencing was by immunoSEQ multiplex PCR. This repertoire shows roughly 150,000 clones, 85% to 90% found once; its top ten account for approximately 16%. Starting from PBMCs, sorting isolated CD4+ and CD8+ T cells. The CDR3 consists of 14 residues. Per germline, CDR1 MNHEY and CDR2 SMNVEV (reference sequence). The chain is built from TRBV27 and TRBJ2-7; 8 bases are a match to TRBD2. The source material was CD8+ T cells sorted from blood, sampled at week 0. The TCR comes from a human donor with alopecia areata. In nucleotides, the CDR3 is TGTGCCAGCAGTCTATCTCGGGGGGGGTACGAGCAGTACTTC. Translation: CASSLSRGGYEQYF.